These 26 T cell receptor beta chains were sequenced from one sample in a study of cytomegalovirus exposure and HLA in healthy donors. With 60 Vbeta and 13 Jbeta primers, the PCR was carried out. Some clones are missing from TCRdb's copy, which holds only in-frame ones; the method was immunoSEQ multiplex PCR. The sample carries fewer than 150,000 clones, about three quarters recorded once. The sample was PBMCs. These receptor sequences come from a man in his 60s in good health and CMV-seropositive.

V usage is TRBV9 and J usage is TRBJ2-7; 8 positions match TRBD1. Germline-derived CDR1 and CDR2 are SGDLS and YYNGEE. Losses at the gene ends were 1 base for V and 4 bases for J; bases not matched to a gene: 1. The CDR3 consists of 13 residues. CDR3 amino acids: CASSVNRGYEQYF. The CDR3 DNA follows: TGTGCCAGCAGCGTAAACAGGGGGTACGAGCAGTACTTC.

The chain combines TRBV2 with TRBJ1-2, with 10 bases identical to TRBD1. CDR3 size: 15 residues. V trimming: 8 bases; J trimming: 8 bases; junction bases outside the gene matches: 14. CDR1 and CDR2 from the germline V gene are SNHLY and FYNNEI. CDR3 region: CASSSTRQGAMGYTF. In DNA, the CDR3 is TGTGCCAGCTCCTCAACCCGACAGGGGGCGATGGGCTACACCTTC.

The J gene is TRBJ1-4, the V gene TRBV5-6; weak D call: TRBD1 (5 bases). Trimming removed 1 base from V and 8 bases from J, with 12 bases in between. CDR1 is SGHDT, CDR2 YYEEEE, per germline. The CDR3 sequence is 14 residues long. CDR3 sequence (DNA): TGTGCCAGCAGCTTGTCTGGGGGGGGAGAAAAACTGTTTTTT. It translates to CASSLSGGGEKLFF.

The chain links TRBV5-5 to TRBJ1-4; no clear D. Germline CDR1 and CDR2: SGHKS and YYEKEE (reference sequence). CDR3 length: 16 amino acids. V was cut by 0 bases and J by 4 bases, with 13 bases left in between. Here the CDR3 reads CASSLAGVRGNEKLFF. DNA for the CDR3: TGTGCCAGCAGCTTGGCCGGGGTCCGGGGTAATGAAAAACTGTTTTTT.

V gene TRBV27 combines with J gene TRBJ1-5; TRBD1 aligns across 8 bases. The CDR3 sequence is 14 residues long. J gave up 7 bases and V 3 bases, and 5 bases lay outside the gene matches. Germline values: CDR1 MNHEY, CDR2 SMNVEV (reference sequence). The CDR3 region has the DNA TGTGCCAGCAGTTTTCAGGGGGCGGGACAGCCCCAGCATTTT. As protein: CASSFQGAGQPQHF.

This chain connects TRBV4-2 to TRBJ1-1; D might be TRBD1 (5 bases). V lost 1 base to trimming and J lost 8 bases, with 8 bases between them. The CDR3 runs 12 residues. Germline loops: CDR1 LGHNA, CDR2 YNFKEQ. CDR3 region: CASSQAGGEAFF. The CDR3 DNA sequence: TGTGCCAGCAGCCAAGCGGGGGGGGAAGCTTTCTTT.

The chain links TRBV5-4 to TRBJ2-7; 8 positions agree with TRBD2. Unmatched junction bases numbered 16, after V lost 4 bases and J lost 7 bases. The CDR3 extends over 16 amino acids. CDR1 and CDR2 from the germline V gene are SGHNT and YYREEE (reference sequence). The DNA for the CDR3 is TGTGCCAGCAGCATCGGATTAGCGGGATCTCAAGAAGAGCAGTACTTC. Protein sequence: CASSIGLAGSQEEQYF.

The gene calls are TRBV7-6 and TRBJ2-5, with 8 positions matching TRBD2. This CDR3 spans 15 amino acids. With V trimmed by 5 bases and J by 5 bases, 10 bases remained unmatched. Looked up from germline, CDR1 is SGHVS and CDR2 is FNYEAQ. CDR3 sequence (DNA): TGTGCCAGCAGCCTCCGTGGCGGGGGGAGTGAGACCCAGTACTTC. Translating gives CASSLRGGGSETQYF. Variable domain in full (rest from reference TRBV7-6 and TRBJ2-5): GAGVSQSPRYKVTKRGQDVALRCDPISGHVSLYWYRQALGQGPEFLTYFNYEAQQDKSGLPNDRFSAERPEGSISTLTIQRTEQRDSAMYRCASSLRGGGSETQYFGPGTRLLVL.

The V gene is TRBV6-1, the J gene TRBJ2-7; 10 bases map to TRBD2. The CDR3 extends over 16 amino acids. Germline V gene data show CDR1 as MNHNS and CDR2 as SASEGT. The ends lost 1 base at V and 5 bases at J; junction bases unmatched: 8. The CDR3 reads CASSEVNSGGRDEQYF. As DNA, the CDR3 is TGTGCCAGCAGTGAAGTAAATAGCGGGGGGCGCGACGAGCAGTACTTC.

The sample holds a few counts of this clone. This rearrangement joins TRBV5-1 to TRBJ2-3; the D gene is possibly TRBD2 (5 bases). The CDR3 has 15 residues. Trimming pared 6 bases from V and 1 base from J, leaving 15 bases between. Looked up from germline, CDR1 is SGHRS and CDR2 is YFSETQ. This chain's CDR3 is CASTLGSWGTDTQYF. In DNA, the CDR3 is TGCGCCAGCACACTAGGATCCTGGGGCACAGATACGCAGTATTTT. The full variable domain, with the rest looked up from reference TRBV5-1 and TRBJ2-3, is KAGVTQTPRYLIKTRGQQVTLSCSPISGHRSVSWYQQTPGQGLQFLFEYFSETQRNKGNFPGRFSGRQFSNSRSEMNVSTLELGDSALYLCASTLGSWGTDTQYFGPGTRLTVL.

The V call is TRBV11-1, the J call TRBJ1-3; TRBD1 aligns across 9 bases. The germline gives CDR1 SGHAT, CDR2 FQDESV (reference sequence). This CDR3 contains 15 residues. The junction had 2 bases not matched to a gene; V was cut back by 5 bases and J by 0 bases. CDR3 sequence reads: CASSRQGDSGNTIYF. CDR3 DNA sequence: TGTGCCAGCAGCCGACAGGGGGACTCTGGAAACACCATATATTTT.

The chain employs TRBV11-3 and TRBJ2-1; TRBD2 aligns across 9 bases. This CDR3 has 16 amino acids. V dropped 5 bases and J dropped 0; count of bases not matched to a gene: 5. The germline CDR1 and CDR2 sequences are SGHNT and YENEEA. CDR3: CASSILAGTSYNEQFF. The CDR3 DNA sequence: TGTGCCAGCAGCATTCTAGCGGGGACCTCCTACAATGAGCAGTTCTTC.

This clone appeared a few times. The CDR3 protein is CAISGTATDTEAFF. CDR3 sequence (DNA): TGTGCCATCAGTGGGACAGCGACTGACACTGAAGCTTTCTTT. This rearrangement joins TRBV10-3 to TRBJ1-1; D perhaps matches TRBD1 (6 bases). CDR3 length: 14 amino acids. Per the germline V gene, CDR1 is ENHRY and CDR2 is SYGVKD. V was clipped by 4 bases and J by 3 bases, with 12 bases between them.

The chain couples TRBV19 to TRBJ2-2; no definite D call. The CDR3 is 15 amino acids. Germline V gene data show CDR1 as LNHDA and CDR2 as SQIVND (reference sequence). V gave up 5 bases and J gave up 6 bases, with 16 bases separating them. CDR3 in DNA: TGTGCCAGTAGTGTGACTGGAAGTAGATCCGGGGAGCTGTTTTTT. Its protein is CASSVTGSRSGELFF.

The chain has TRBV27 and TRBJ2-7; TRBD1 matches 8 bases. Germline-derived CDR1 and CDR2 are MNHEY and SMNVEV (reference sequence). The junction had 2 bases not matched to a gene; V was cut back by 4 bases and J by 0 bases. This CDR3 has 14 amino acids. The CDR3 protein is CASSWGTGSYEQYF. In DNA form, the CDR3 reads TGTGCCAGCAGTTGGGGGACAGGCTCCTACGAGCAGTACTTC.

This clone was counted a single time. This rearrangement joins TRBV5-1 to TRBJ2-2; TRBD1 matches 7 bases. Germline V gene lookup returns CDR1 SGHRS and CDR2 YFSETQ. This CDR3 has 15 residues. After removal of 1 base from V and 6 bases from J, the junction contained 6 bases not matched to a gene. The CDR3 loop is CASSLFTGDAGELFF. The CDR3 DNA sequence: TGCGCCAGCAGCTTGTTTACAGGGGATGCCGGGGAGCTGTTTTTT. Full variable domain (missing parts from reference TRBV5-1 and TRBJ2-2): KAGVTQTPRYLIKTRGQQVTLSCSPISGHRSVSWYQQTPGQGLQFLFEYFSETQRNKGNFPGRFSGRQFSNSRSEMNVSTLELGDSALYLCASSLFTGDAGELFFGEGSRLTVL.

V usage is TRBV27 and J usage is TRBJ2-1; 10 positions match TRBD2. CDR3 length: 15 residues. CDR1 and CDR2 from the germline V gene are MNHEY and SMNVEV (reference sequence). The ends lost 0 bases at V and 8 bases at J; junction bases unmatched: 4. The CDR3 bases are TGTGCCAGCAGTTTATCCCTAGCGGGGGTAGATGAGCAGTTCTTC. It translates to CASSLSLAGVDEQFF.

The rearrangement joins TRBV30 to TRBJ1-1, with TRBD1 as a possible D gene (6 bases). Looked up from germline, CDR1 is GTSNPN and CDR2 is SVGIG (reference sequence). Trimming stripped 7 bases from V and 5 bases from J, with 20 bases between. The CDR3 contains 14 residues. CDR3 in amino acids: CAFAHKQGHTEAFF. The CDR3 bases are TGTGCCTTTGCCCACAAACAGGGCCATACTGAAGCTTTCTTT. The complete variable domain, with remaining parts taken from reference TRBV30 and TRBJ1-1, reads SQTIHQWPATLVQPVGSPLSLECTVEGTSNPNLYWYRQAAGRGLQLLFYSVGIGQISSEVPQNLSASRPQDRQFILSSKKLLLSDSGFYLCAFAHKQGHTEAFFGQGTRLTVV.

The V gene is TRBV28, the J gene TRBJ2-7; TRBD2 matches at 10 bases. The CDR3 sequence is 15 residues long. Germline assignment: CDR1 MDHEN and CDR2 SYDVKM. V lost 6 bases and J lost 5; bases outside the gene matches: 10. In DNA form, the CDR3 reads TGTGCCAGCAGGCAATTCGGGACTAGCGCCCACGAGCAGTACTTC. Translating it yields CASRQFGTSAHEQYF. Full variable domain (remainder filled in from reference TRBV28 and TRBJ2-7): DVKVTQSSRYLVKRTGEKVFLECVQDMDHENMFWYRQDPGLGLRLIYFSYDVKMKEKGDIPEGYSVSREKKERFSLILESASTNQTSMYLCASRQFGTSAHEQYFGPGTRLTVT.

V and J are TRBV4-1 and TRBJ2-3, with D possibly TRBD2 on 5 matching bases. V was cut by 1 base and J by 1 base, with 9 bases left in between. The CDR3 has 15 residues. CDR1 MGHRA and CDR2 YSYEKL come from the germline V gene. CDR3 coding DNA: TGCGCCAGCAGCCAAGCCCTAGCTCGCACAGATACGCAGTATTTT. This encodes CASSQALARTDTQYF.

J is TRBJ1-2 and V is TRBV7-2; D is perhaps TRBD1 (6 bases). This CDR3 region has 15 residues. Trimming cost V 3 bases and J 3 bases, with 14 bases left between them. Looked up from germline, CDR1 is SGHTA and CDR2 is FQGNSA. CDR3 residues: CASSFRGGAYYGYTF. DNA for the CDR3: TGTGCCAGCAGCTTTCGGGGGGGCGCCTACTATGGCTACACCTTC.

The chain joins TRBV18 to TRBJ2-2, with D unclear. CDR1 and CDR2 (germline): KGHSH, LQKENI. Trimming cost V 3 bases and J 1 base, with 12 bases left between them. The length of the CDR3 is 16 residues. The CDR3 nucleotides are TGTGCCAGCTCACCGGAGATATCACGGAACACCGGGGAGCTGTTTTTT. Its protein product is CASSPEISRNTGELFF.

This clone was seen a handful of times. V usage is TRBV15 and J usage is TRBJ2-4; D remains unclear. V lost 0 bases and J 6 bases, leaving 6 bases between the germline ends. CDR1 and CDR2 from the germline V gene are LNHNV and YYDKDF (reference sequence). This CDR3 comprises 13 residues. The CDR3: CATSRDMANIQYF. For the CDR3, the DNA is TGTGCCACCAGCAGAGATATGGCAAACATTCAGTACTTC.

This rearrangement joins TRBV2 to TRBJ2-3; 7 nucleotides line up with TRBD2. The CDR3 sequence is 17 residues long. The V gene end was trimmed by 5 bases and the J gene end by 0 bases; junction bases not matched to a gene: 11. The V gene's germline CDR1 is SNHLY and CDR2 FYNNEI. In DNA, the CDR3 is TGTGCCAGCAGTTCGGGGTTTCGGCGGGGGAGCACAGATACGCAGTATTTT. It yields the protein CASSSGFRRGSTDTQYF. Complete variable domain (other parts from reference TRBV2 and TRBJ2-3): EPEVTQTPSHQVTQMGQEVILRCVPISNHLYFYWYRQILGQKVEFLVSFYNNEISEKSEIFDDQFSVERPDGSNFTLKIRSTKLEDSAMYFCASSSGFRRGSTDTQYFGPGTRLTVL.

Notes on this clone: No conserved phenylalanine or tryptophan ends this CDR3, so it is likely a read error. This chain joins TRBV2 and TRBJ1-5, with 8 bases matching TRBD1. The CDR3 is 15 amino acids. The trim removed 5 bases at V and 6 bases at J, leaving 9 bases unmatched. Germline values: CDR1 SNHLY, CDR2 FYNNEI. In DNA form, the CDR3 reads TGTGCCAGCAGTTCTGAGGACAGGGTGTTTCAGCCCCAGCATCTT. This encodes CASSSEDRVFQPQHL.

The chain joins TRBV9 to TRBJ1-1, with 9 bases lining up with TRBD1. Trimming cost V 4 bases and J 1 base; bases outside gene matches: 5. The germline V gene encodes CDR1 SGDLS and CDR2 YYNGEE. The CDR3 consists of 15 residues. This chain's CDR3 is CASSPWGQGNTEAFF. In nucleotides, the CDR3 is TGTGCCAGCAGCCCTTGGGGACAGGGGAACACTGAAGCTTTCTTT.